Below are 9 T cell receptor beta chains sequenced from a single sample in a study of brain metastases from non-small cell lung cancer. Using immunoSEQ multiplex PCR, the repertoire was profiled, and TCRdb retains in-frame clones only, with some absent. Altogether 1,100 to 1,500 clones are present, approximately 85% being singletons, with the ten largest covering approximately 12%. The sequencing input was tumor-adjacent normal tissue. The receptors stem from a donor aged 40 or older with non-small cell lung cancer.

This clone was observed a single time. CDR3 region: CASSQLAGGPVGTQYF. Written as DNA, the CDR3 is TGTGCCAGCAGCCAACTAGCGGGAGGGCCGGTTGGTACGCAGTATTTT. V gene TRBV7-9 combines with J gene TRBJ2-3; 13 bases are shared with TRBD2. The V segment lost 5 bases and the J segment 8 bases; nucleotides outside the gene matches: 10. The CDR3 runs to 16 residues. Germline V gene data show CDR1 as SEHNR and CDR2 as FQNEAQ (reference sequence). The full variable domain, its missing parts supplied by reference TRBV7-9 and TRBJ2-3, is DTGVSQNPRHKITKRGQNVTFRCDPISEHNRLYWYRQTLGQGPEFLTYFQNEAQLEKSRLLSDRFSAERPKGSFSTLEIQRTEQGDSAMYLCASSQLAGGPVGTQYFGPGTRLTVL.

This chain connects TRBV2 to TRBJ1-5; D unresolved. The CDR3 runs to 15 residues. V was trimmed by 7 bases and J by 1 base, leaving 14 bases between them. The germline V gene encodes CDR1 SNHLY and CDR2 FYNNEI. The chain's CDR3 is CASTPWAGSNQPQHF. CDR3 nucleotide sequence: TGTGCCAGCACCCCTTGGGCGGGGAGCAATCAGCCCCAGCATTTT.

CDR3 nucleotides: TGCGCCAGCAGCTTAACGACGGTTAGCAATCAGCCCCAGCATTTT. Encoded protein: CASSLTTVSNQPQHF. The rearrangement links TRBV4-1 to TRBJ1-5, with no clear D. This CDR3 contains 15 residues. Trimming pared 5 bases from V and 0 bases from J, leaving 11 bases between. Germline V gene sequence: CDR1 MGHRA, CDR2 YSYEKL.

The V call is TRBV7-8, the J call TRBJ1-5, with D unclear. This CDR3 has 12 amino acids. In germline, CDR1 is SGHVS, CDR2 FQNEAQ. V was pared by 2 bases and J by 3 bases, with 2 bases between. The CDR3 region has the DNA TGTGCCAGCAGCTTATTCAATCAGCCCCAGCATTTT. It codes for CASSLFNQPQHF.

This clone was observed a handful of times. This chain links TRBV7-3 with TRBJ2-5; D is undetermined. The CDR3 contains 14 residues. Germline-derived CDR1 and CDR2 are SGHTA and FQGTGA. Trimming took 2 bases from V and 7 from J, leaving 14 bases between them. CDR3 sequence: CASSLVSTGGTQYF. The CDR3, as DNA: TGTGCCAGCAGCTTAGTTTCGACGGGCGGGACCCAGTACTTC.

The chain is built from TRBV9 and TRBJ2-5; 8 bases are a match to TRBD2. This CDR3 region has 15 residues. In germline, CDR1 is SGDLS, CDR2 YYNGEE. Trimming at V came to 0 bases and at J to 5 bases, leaving 6 bases not matched to a gene. In nucleotides, the CDR3 is TGTGCCAGCAGCGTAGGGAACGGGAGGGCTGAGACCCAGTACTTC. Translated: CASSVGNGRAETQYF.

The chain carries TRBV29-1 and TRBJ1-3, with D possibly matching TRBD1 (6 bases). The CDR3 is 13 residues long. V was pared by 6 bases and J by 0 bases, with 9 bases between. Looked up from germline, CDR1 is SQVTM and CDR2 is ANQGSEA. The CDR3 here is CSVGQASGNTIYF. CDR3 DNA: TGCAGCGTGGGACAAGCCTCTGGAAACACCATATATTTT.

The rearrangement uses TRBV10-3 and TRBJ2-2; 9 positions match TRBD1. The germline CDR1 and CDR2 sequences are ENHRY and SYGVKD. The length of the CDR3 is 15 residues. Losses at the gene ends were 6 bases for V and 6 bases for J; bases not matched to a gene: 8. This chain's CDR3 is CAISYDRGSSGELFF. The CDR3 region has the DNA TGTGCCATCAGCTACGACAGGGGGAGTTCCGGGGAGCTGTTTTTT.

Points on this clone: Other DNA sequences in this specimen translate into the identical CDR3. The rearrangement uses TRBV6-5 and TRBJ1-3, with a tentative D call TRBD1 (5 bases). The CDR3 sequence is 15 residues long. From germline, CDR1 is MNHEY and CDR2 SVGAGI. The CDR3 DNA is TGTGCTACCGCGGTAGGGACTGAACCTGGAAACACCATATATTTT. Translated, it gives CATAVGTEPGNTIYF.